Each of the 16 T cell receptor beta chains below was sequenced from the same sample in a study of T cell responses to AZD1222 COVID-19 vaccine (dated by TCRdb to the early 2020s). Read against the paper, the sample's time point label means: about 28 days (+/-7) after the second vaccine dose. Library method: the immunoSEQ multiplex PCR assay. Not all clones reach the TCRdb copy of this immuneACCESS table, which keeps in-frame sequences only. Checked studies attribute under half of the gap to unresolved V genes and leave the rest unexplained. Here the sample has about 130,000 clones; approximately 92% occur a single time. The leading ten clones occupy about 1.1% of the sample. The specimen comprised peripheral blood, sampled 28 days after the second AZD1222 dose. The receptors were sampled from an adult who received the AZD1222 COVID-19 vaccine.

The chain joins TRBV5-1 to TRBJ1-2; possibly TRBD1 for D (5 bases). Trimming took off 7 bases at V and 9 bases at J, with 19 bases between the two ends. The germline V gene has CDR1 SGHRS and CDR2 YFSETQ. The CDR3 is 13 residues long. This CDR3 is CASGEGLTLSYTF. The CDR3 coding sequence is TGCGCCAGCGGTGAGGGGCTTACCCTTAGCTACACCTTC.

The rearrangement uses TRBV9 and TRBJ2-2; tentatively, D is TRBD2 (6 bases). Germline CDR1 reads SGDLS; CDR2 reads YYNGEE. The CDR3 runs 14 residues. Trimming took off 0 bases at V and 6 bases at J, with 9 bases between the two ends. CDR3 protein: CASSVELAPGELFF. The CDR3 DNA follows: TGTGCCAGCAGCGTAGAACTAGCACCCGGGGAGCTGTTTTTT.

The genes are TRBV9 and TRBJ1-1, with D unclear. Germline V gene lookup returns CDR1 SGDLS and CDR2 YYNGEE. The germline V and J ends were trimmed by 4 bases and 1 base, with 11 bases remaining between them. This CDR3 comprises 14 residues. DNA of the CDR3: TGTGCCAGCAGCCGAGGAACTTGGAACACTGAAGCTTTCTTT. Translated: CASSRGTWNTEAFF.

The chain combines TRBV5-1 with TRBJ1-6; 7 bases map to TRBD1. V lost 4 bases to trimming and J lost 7 bases; unmatched junction nucleotides: 8. CDR1 and CDR2 (germline): SGHRS, YFSETQ. The CDR3 has 15 amino acids. Here the CDR3 reads CASSPGDRQNSPLHF. For the CDR3, the DNA is TGCGCCAGCAGCCCTGGGGACAGACAAAATTCACCCCTCCACTTT.

The chain joins TRBV7-2 to TRBJ2-2; 7 bases agree with TRBD1. J was trimmed by 4 bases and V by 5 bases; bases with no gene match: 4. CDR1 is SGHTA and CDR2 is FQGNSA in the germline V gene. The CDR3 runs to 14 residues. The DNA for the CDR3 is TGTGCCAGCAGCCAAGACAGGGCCACCGGGGAGCTGTTTTTT. Protein product: CASSQDRATGELFF.

This chain links TRBV28 with TRBJ1-6; no firm D call. CDR1 and CDR2 (germline): MDHEN, SYDVKM. The CDR3 consists of 15 residues. V gave up 2 bases and J gave up 0 bases, with 5 bases separating them. The CDR3 nucleotides are TGTGCCAGCAGTTTAGAGAGCTCCTATAATTCACCCCTCCACTTT. Encoded protein: CASSLESSYNSPLHF.

V and J are TRBV7-2 and TRBJ1-1; 9 positions agree with TRBD1. Trimming took 4 bases from V and 3 from J; bases not matched to a gene: 0. The CDR3 is 13 amino acids. The germline gives CDR1 SGHTA, CDR2 FQGNSA. CDR3 DNA: TGTGCCAGCAGCTGGGACAGGGACACTGAAGCTTTCTTT. Its translation: CASSWDRDTEAFF.

This clone was seen only a few times. This specimen includes other DNA sequences encoding the same CDR3. The V and J genes are TRBV9 and TRBJ1-6, with D tentatively TRBD1 (5 bases). V was shortened by 0 bases and J by 7 bases, with 8 bases between the two germline ends. The CDR3 extends over 14 amino acids. Germline V CDR1 and CDR2: SGDLS, YYNGEE. CDR3 nucleotides: TGTGCCAGCAGCGTAGAGGGGACGAATTCACCCCTCCACTTT. Translated, it gives CASSVEGTNSPLHF.

This clone was detected once. The V gene is TRBV2, the J gene TRBJ1-2; D is perhaps TRBD1 (6 bases). Germline-derived CDR1 and CDR2 are SNHLY and FYNNEI. The V and J ends lost 8 bases and 8 bases respectively, with 15 bases between them. This CDR3 contains 12 residues. The CDR3 DNA reads as TGTGCCAGCCAGAGGGGGGACCAGGGCTACACCTTC. Its protein product is CASQRGDQGYTF.

The gene calls are TRBV6-2 or TRBV6-3 and TRBJ2-1; tentatively, D is TRBD2 (6 bases). V dropped 2 bases and J dropped 7 bases, with 15 bases sitting between them. Germline CDR1 reads MNHEY; CDR2 reads SVGEGT. This CDR3 comprises 15 residues. CDR3 coding DNA: TGTGCCAGCAGTTACGTAGCGGCACCGGGGAATGAGCAGTTCTTC. Translation gives CASSYVAAPGNEQFF.

The rearrangement links TRBV28 to TRBJ2-4; the match to TRBD1 covers 9 bases. This CDR3 comprises 15 residues. Germline lookup yields CDR1 MDHEN and CDR2 SYDVKM. Trimming at V came to 5 bases and at J to 3 bases, leaving 5 bases not matched to a gene. The CDR3 here is CASSEGGQGKNIQYF. The CDR3 DNA follows: TGTGCCAGCAGTGAAGGGGGACAGGGCAAAAACATTCAGTACTTC.

This clone occurred once. The rearrangement uses TRBV7-3 and TRBJ2-7, with 10 bases lining up with TRBD1. The CDR3 is made up of 14 amino acids. Per germline, CDR1 SGHTA and CDR2 FQGTGA. Trimming removed 3 bases from V and 4 bases from J; junction bases left unmatched: 3. In nucleotides, the CDR3 is TGTGCCAGCAGCTTTGGGACAGGGGTTTACGAGCAGTACTTC. This translates into CASSFGTGVYEQYF.

The chain has TRBV18 and TRBJ2-7; a possible D gene is TRBD2 (6 bases). The V end was cut by 3 bases, the J end by 3 bases, with 15 bases between. The CDR3 extends over 15 amino acids. The germline CDR1 and CDR2 sequences are KGHSH and LQKENI. The CDR3 DNA sequence: TGTGCCAGCTCACCCTTCCCTGGCGGGAACTACGAGCAGTACTTC. This encodes CASSPFPGGNYEQYF.

The chain recombines TRBV5-1 with TRBJ2-1, with no clear D. The germline V and J ends were trimmed by 4 bases and 6 bases, with 8 bases remaining between them. Looked up from germline, CDR1 is SGHRS and CDR2 is YFSETQ. This CDR3 comprises 12 residues. Here the CDR3 DNA reads TGCGCCAGCAGCAGCGTGGGCAATGAGCAGTTCTTC. This sequence encodes CASSSVGNEQFF.

V gene TRBV3-1 (or the pseudogene TRBV3-2) combines with J gene TRBJ1-6, with 8 bases lining up with TRBD1. The CDR3 totals 14 residues. Germline V gene lookup returns CDR1 LGHDT and CDR2 YNNKEL (reference sequence). V lost 1 base to trimming and J lost 9 bases; unmatched junction nucleotides: 2. The CDR3 sequence is CASSQARGLSPLHF. The CDR3 nucleotides read TGTGCCAGCAGCCAAGCCAGGGGGCTTTCACCCCTCCACTTT.

V and J are TRBV7-9 and TRBJ2-1, with 8 nucleotides matching TRBD1. Per germline, CDR1 SEHNR and CDR2 FQNEAQ (reference sequence). The CDR3 loop spans 13 amino acids. With V trimmed by 5 bases and J by 8 bases, 5 bases remained unmatched. The CDR3 bases are TGTGCCAGCAGCCCCGGACAGGGCGATGAGCAGTTCTTC. It specifies CASSPGQGDEQFF. Based on the CDR3 plus reference TRBV7-9 and TRBJ2-1, the full variable domain is DTGVSQNPRHKITKRGQNVTFRCDPISEHNRLYWYRQTLGQGPEFLTYFQNEAQLEKSRLLSDRFSAERPKGSFSTLEIQRTEQGDSAMYLCASSPGQGDEQFFGPGTRLTVL.